The 8 T cell receptor beta chains below come from one sample, sequenced in a study of T cell responses to AZD1222 COVID-19 vaccine. Only in-frame clones appear in the TCRdb table, and some are missing; sequencing was by immunoSEQ multiplex PCR. The data show 120,000 or so clones, 80% to 90% seen once. The specimen was peripheral blood, collected on day 0 of AZD1222 vaccination. The source of these receptors is an adult in good health.

This chain uses TRBV10-1 with TRBJ2-3, with 8 bases aligning to TRBD1. The CDR3 totals 17 residues. Germline V gives CDR1 WNHNN, CDR2 SYGVQD (reference sequence). V lost 0 bases and J lost 3; bases outside the gene matches: 8. Here the CDR3 reads CASSESFGQGNTDTQYF. The CDR3 coding sequence is TGCGCCAGCAGTGAGTCGTTTGGACAGGGTAATACAGATACGCAGTATTTT.

This chain connects TRBV2 to TRBJ2-7; D is ambiguous. V was cut by 6 bases and J by 4 bases, with 10 bases left in between. The CDR3 is 12 residues long. Germline CDR1 SNHLY, CDR2 FYNNEI. CDR3 sequence: CASRGLRYEQYF. In DNA, the CDR3 is TGTGCCAGCAGAGGTCTTAGATACGAGCAGTACTTC. The whole variable domain, remainder taken from reference TRBV2 and TRBJ2-7, is EPEVTQTPSHQVTQMGQEVILRCVPISNHLYFYWYRQILGQKVEFLVSFYNNEISEKSEIFDDQFSVERPDGSNFTLKIRSTKLEDSAMYFCASRGLRYEQYFGPGTRLTVT.

This clone was detected only once. This sequence joins TRBV4-3 and TRBJ2-7; D gene uncertain. The V gene's germline CDR1 is LGHNA and CDR2 YSLEER. V was trimmed by 3 bases and J by 2 bases, leaving 14 bases between them. The CDR3 length is 15 residues. CDR3 sequence (DNA): TGCGCCAGCAGCCAGGCCACCGGGCGAACCTACGAGCAGTACTTC. This gives the protein CASSQATGRTYEQYF.

This clone was counted once. The chain uses TRBV29-1 and TRBJ2-1, with D maybe TRBD2 (5 bases). The CDR3 loop spans 13 amino acids. The V and J ends lost 6 bases and 2 bases respectively, with 11 bases between them. Germline lookup yields CDR1 SQVTM and CDR2 ANQGSEA. CDR3 in amino acids: CSVEDGTYNEQFF. The CDR3 region has the DNA TGCAGCGTGGAGGACGGTACCTACAATGAGCAGTTCTTC.

The chain combines TRBV11-2 with TRBJ1-3; 9 nucleotides match TRBD1. The J segment lost 0 bases and the V segment lost 1 base, leaving 7 bases of the junction unmatched. Germline CDR1 and CDR2: SGHAT and FQNNGV. The CDR3 runs to 18 residues. CDR3 DNA: TGTGCCAGCAGCTTAGTTGGGACAGGGTTGCGCTCTGGAAACACCATATATTTT. Amino acid sequence: CASSLVGTGLRSGNTIYF.

This clone has a single count. The chain carries TRBV5-1 and TRBJ2-1; TRBD2 matches at 11 bases. V lost 5 bases, J lost 1 base, and 14 bases stayed unmatched. Germline V gene lookup returns CDR1 SGHRS and CDR2 YFSETQ. The CDR3 loop spans 19 amino acids. The chain's CDR3 is CASRPTQGTSGLSYNEQFF. CDR3 nucleotide sequence: TGCGCCAGCAGGCCAACCCAAGGGACTAGCGGTTTATCCTACAATGAGCAGTTCTTC. The variable domain in full, with the rest retrieved from reference TRBV5-1 and TRBJ2-1, is KAGVTQTPRYLIKTRGQQVTLSCSPISGHRSVSWYQQTPGQGLQFLFEYFSETQRNKGNFPGRFSGRQFSNSRSEMNVSTLELGDSALYLCASRPTQGTSGLSYNEQFFGPGTRLTVL.

The chain combines TRBV18 with TRBJ1-2, with a tentative D call TRBD1 (6 bases). The V gene's germline CDR1 is KGHSH and CDR2 LQKENI. The CDR3 sequence is 12 residues long. V was clipped by 6 bases and J by 10 bases, with 15 bases between them. The CDR3 loop is CASSESQGYYTF. Here the CDR3 DNA reads TGTGCCAGCTCCGAGTCACAGGGATACTACACCTTC.

This chain joins TRBV30 and TRBJ1-4; TRBD1 matches at 7 bases. CDR1 is GTSNPN and CDR2 is SVGIG in the germline V gene (reference sequence). V lost 8 bases, J lost 7 bases, and 10 bases stayed unmatched. The CDR3 is 13 residues long. The CDR3 bases are TGTGCCGGGTTGACAGGGTTCGGTGAAAAACTGTTTTTT. It is translated as CAGLTGFGEKLFF.